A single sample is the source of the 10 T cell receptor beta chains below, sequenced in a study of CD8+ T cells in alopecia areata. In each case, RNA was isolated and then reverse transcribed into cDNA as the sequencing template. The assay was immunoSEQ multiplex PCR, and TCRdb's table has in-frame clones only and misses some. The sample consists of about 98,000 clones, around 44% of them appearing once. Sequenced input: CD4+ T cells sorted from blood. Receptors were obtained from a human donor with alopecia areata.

As DNA, the CDR3 is TGCAGCGTTGACCTCCATCCTAGCGGGGGCATTAGCACAGATACGCAGTATTTT. Encoded protein: CSVDLHPSGGISTDTQYF. The rearrangement joins TRBV29-1 to TRBJ2-3; the match to TRBD2 covers 10 bases. The trim removed 3 bases at V and 0 bases at J, leaving 12 bases unmatched. The CDR3 has 18 residues. Germline assignment: CDR1 SQVTM and CDR2 ANQGSEA.

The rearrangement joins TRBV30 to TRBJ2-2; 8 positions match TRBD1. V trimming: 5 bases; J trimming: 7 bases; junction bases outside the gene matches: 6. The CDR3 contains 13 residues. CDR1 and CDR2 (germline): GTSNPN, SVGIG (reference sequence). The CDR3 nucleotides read TGTGCCTGGCTGCGACAGGGGATCGGGGAGCTGTTTTTT. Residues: CAWLRQGIGELFF.

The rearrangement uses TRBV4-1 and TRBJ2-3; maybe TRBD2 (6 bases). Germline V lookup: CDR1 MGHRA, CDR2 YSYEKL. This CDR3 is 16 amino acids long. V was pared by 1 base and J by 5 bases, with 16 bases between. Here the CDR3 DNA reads TGCGCCAGCAGCCAAGGGGAGGCCCGGGTAAAAGATACGCAGTATTTT. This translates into CASSQGEARVKDTQYF.

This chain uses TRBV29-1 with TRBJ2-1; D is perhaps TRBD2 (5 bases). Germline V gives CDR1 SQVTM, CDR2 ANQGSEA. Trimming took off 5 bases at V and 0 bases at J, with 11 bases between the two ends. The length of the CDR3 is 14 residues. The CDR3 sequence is CSVLPGDSYNEQFF. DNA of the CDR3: TGCAGCGTTCTCCCCGGGGACTCCTACAATGAGCAGTTCTTC.

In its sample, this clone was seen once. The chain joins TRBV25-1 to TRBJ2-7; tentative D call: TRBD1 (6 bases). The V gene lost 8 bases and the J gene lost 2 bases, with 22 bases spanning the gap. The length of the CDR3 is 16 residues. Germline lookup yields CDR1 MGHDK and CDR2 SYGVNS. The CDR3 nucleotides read TGTGCCAGCGTACCAACACACCGGACAGATCCCTACGAGCAGTACTTC. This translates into CASVPTHRTDPYEQYF.

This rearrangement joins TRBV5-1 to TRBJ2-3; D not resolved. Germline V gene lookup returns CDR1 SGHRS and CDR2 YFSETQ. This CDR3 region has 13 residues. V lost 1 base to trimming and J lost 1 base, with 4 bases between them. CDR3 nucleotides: TGCGCCAGCAGCTTGAGGCGCACAGATACGCAGTATTTT. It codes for CASSLRRTDTQYF.

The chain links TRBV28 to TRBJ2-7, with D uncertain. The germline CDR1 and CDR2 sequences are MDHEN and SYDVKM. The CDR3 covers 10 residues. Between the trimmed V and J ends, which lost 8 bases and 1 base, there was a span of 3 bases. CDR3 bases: TGTGCCAGCCGATCCTACGAGCAGTACTTC. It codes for CASRSYEQYF.

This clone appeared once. CDR3 in DNA: TGCAGCGTTGGGGATGACAGGGGGCAGTACTTC. As protein: CSVGDDRGQYF. The chain recombines TRBV29-1 with TRBJ2-7; 8 positions match TRBD1. Losses at the gene ends were 4 bases for V and 9 bases for J; bases not matched to a gene: 5. Germline-derived CDR1 and CDR2 are SQVTM and ANQGSEA. The CDR3 covers 11 residues.

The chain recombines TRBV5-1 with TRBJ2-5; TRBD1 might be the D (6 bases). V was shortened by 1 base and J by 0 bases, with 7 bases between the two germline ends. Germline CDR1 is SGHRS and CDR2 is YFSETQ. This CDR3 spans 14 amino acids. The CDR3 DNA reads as TGCGCCAGCAGCTTGACAGGGAACCAAGAGACCCAGTACTTC. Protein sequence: CASSLTGNQETQYF.

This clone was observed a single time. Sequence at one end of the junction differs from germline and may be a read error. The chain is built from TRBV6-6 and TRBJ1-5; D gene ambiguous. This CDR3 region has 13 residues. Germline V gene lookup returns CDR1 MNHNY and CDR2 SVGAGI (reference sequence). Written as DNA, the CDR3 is TGTGCCAGCGGGTCGACTAGCAGTCAGCCCCAGCATTTT. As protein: CASGSTSSQPQHF.